Each of the 17 T cell receptor beta chains below was sequenced from the same sample in a study of T-cell reconstitution after alpha-beta-depleted transplantation in children. Unique molecular identifiers were incorporated when the TCRbeta library was constructed. TCRdb ran MiXCR on the PCR reads and lists one entry per CDR3 protein. The sample records fewer than 1 million distinct CDR3 sequences, roughly 15% being singletons. Sequencing used PBMCs, mostly from graft donor cells, obtained 360 days after TCRalphabeta/CD19-depleted stem cell transplant. These TCRs come from a male patient younger than 18 who had a stem cell transplant for acute lymphoblastic leukemia, so the T cells may come from the graft donor.

J is TRBJ2-5 and V is TRBV5-4; D remains unclear. The germline V gene has CDR1 SGHNT and CDR2 YYREEE (reference sequence). This CDR3 comprises 16 residues. Trimming cost V 4 bases and J 3 bases, with 19 bases left between them. The DNA for the CDR3 is TGTGCCAGCAGCACCCTAAAGTTGACGGGCAAAGAGACCCAGTACTTC. The encoded protein is CASSTLKLTGKETQYF. The full variable domain, in which reference TRBV5-4 and TRBJ2-5 provide the parts outside the CDR3, is ETGVTQSPTHLIKTRGQQVTLRCSSQSGHNTVSWYQQALGQGPQFIFQYYREEENGRGNFPPRFSGLQFPNYSSELNVNALELDDSALYLCASSTLKLTGKETQYFGPGTRLLVL.

The V and J genes are TRBV4-1 and TRBJ2-1, with 13 positions matching TRBD2. The CDR3 sequence is 17 residues long. CDR1 and CDR2 (germline): MGHRA, YSYEKL. The J segment lost 6 bases and the V segment lost 1 base, leaving 6 bases of the junction unmatched. The CDR3 reads CASSQVQLAGGRNEQFF. Written as DNA, the CDR3 is TGCGCCAGCAGCCAAGTCCAACTAGCGGGAGGGCGCAATGAGCAGTTCTTC.

Notes on this clonotype: Germline is not matched at one junction end, which may reflect a read error. This rearrangement joins TRBV12-3 or TRBV12-4 to TRBJ1-3, with 9 nucleotides matching TRBD1. The CDR3 is 18 residues long. Here the CDR3 DNA reads TGTGCCTGCAGCTTTTTTTCGGGACAGGGAGGGTCTGGAAACACCATATATTTT. Residues: CACSFFSGQGGSGNTIYF.

There are many counts of this clonotype. The V gene is TRBV7-7, the J gene TRBJ2-5; D is perhaps TRBD1 or TRBD2 (5 bases each). The length of the CDR3 is 13 residues. V was trimmed by 4 bases and J by 5 bases, leaving 11 bases between them. Germline V CDR1 and CDR2: SSHAT, FNYEAQ (reference sequence). CDR3 DNA: TGTGCCAGCAGCTCCCGGGGCCCGGAGACCCAGTACTTC. Translation: CASSSRGPETQYF.

This chain joins TRBV20-1 and TRBJ1-6; the match to TRBD1 covers 9 bases. The CDR3 has 13 amino acids. V was pared by 4 bases and J by 10 bases, with 5 bases of the junction left unmatched. Germline V gene sequence: CDR1 DFQATT, CDR2 SNEGSKA (reference sequence). The CDR3, as DNA: TGCAGTGCTAAGACAGGGGGACACTCACCCCTCCACTTT. The encoded protein is CSAKTGGHSPLHF.

There are a few counts of this clonotype. The chain couples TRBV7-9 to TRBJ2-3; a possible D gene is TRBD1 (6 bases). Germline V gene data show CDR1 as SEHNR and CDR2 as FQNEAQ (reference sequence). The V end was cut by 5 bases, the J end by 2 bases, with 14 bases between. The CDR3 is made up of 15 amino acids. Written as DNA, the CDR3 is TGTGCCAGCAGCACCGACAGGTGGCTCACAGATACGCAGTATTTT. Protein product: CASSTDRWLTDTQYF.

This clonotype was observed at least ten times. V is TRBV29-1 and J is TRBJ2-3; D perhaps matches TRBD2 (6 bases). The CDR3 runs to 12 residues. CDR1 is SQVTM, CDR2 ANQGSEA, per germline. V was clipped by 4 bases and J by 1 base, with 6 bases between them. The CDR3 reads CSVGRGTDTQYF. For the CDR3, the DNA is TGCAGCGTTGGGAGGGGCACAGATACGCAGTATTTT.

This clonotype was observed a few times. The gene calls are TRBV9 and TRBJ2-7, with a tentative D call TRBD2 (6 bases). CDR1 and CDR2 from the germline V gene are SGDLS and YYNGEE. Trimming took 0 bases from V and 3 from J, leaving 13 bases between them. The CDR3 length is 15 residues. CDR3 protein: CASSVAQTGDYEQYF. The CDR3 DNA sequence: TGTGCCAGCAGCGTAGCCCAAACGGGGGACTACGAGCAGTACTTC. Together with reference TRBV9 and TRBJ2-7, the CDR3 gives the full variable domain: DSGVTQTPKHLITATGQRVTLRCSPRSGDLSVYWYQQSLDQGLQFLIQYYNGEERAKGNILERFSAQQFPDLHSELNLSSLELGDSALYFCASSVAQTGDYEQYFGPGTRLTVT.

This clonotype was observed a few times. This sequence joins TRBV14 and TRBJ2-7; 11 bases line up with TRBD2. The CDR3 consists of 17 residues. Trimming removed 0 bases from V and 6 bases from J; junction bases left unmatched: 10. Germline loops: CDR1 SGHDN, CDR2 FVKESK. The CDR3 spells CASSQDLALAGEGEQYF. The CDR3 DNA is TGTGCCAGCAGCCAAGATCTGGCACTAGCGGGAGAAGGCGAGCAGTACTTC.

This clonotype occurred a few times. The V and J genes are TRBV5-6 and TRBJ1-3; no firm D call. CDR1 SGHDT and CDR2 YYEEEE come from the germline V gene. Trimming removed 5 bases at V and 5 bases at J, with 8 bases between. The CDR3 length is 12 residues. CDR3 bases: TGTGCCAGCAGAAGACTGAGAAACACCATATATTTT. Translation: CASRRLRNTIYF.

This clonotype was counted between two and nine times. The V call is TRBV7-8, the J call TRBJ2-3, with D tentatively TRBD2 (6 bases). V was cut by 5 bases and J by 4 bases, with 25 bases left in between. The germline V gene has CDR1 SGHVS and CDR2 FQNEAQ. This CDR3 has 18 amino acids. The CDR3 reads CASSPIRVGWRGPDTQYF. CDR3 in DNA: TGTGCCAGCAGCCCTATAAGGGTAGGCTGGAGGGGTCCAGATACGCAGTATTTT.

This clonotype has just a few counts. The rearrangement uses TRBV20-1 and TRBJ2-7; D gene unclear. V lost 5 bases and J lost 1, with 6 bases in between. Germline CDR1 is DFQATT and CDR2 is SNEGSKA (reference sequence). There are 11 residues in the CDR3. CDR3 sequence (DNA): TGCAGTGCTGAACGATCCTACGAGCAGTACTTC. Protein product: CSAERSYEQYF.

This chain links TRBV20-1 with TRBJ2-5, with D hard to call. Germline CDR1 and CDR2: DFQATT and SNEGSKA (reference sequence). The CDR3 loop spans 14 amino acids. V dropped 3 bases and J dropped 3 bases, with 14 bases sitting between them. The CDR3 protein is CSASRLQPKETQYF. The CDR3 DNA reads as TGCAGTGCTAGTCGTCTACAGCCTAAAGAGACCCAGTACTTC.

This clonotype was counted a few times. The J gene is TRBJ2-3, the V gene TRBV18, with TRBD2 identical over 8 bases. CDR1 and CDR2 (germline): KGHSH, LQKENI. The J segment lost 2 bases and the V segment lost 5 bases, leaving 9 bases of the junction unmatched. The CDR3 is 16 residues long. The CDR3 DNA follows: TGTGCCAGCTCATCGGGACTAGTTAGGAACACAGATACGCAGTATTTT. Its protein product is CASSSGLVRNTDTQYF. Supplemented by reference TRBV18 and TRBJ2-3, the full variable domain reads NAGVMQNPRHLVRRRGQEARLRCSPMKGHSHVYWYRQLPEEGLKFMVYLQKENIIDESGMPKERFSAEFPKEGPSILRIQQVVRGDSAAYFCASSSGLVRNTDTQYFGPGTRLTVL.

V and J are TRBV20-1 and TRBJ2-1; D tentatively fits TRBD1 or TRBD2 (7 bases each). The CDR3 totals 21 residues. In germline, CDR1 is DFQATT, CDR2 SNEGSKA (reference sequence). The germline V and J ends were trimmed by 2 bases and 7 bases, with 36 bases remaining between them. Here the CDR3 DNA reads TGCAGTGCTAGATTTCGGGGGCGGGACAGACCTCTAGCGGCCGTCTTGAATGAGCAGTTCTTC. Translating gives CSARFRGRDRPLAAVLNEQFF.

This clonotype was counted at least ten times. V is TRBV12-3 or TRBV12-4 and J is TRBJ2-7; D call uncertain. V was cut by 6 bases and J by 8 bases, with 20 bases left in between. CDR3 size: 14 residues. The CDR3 here is CASRNRKLPVQQYF. In DNA, the CDR3 is TGTGCCAGCAGGAACAGAAAACTTCCGGTTCAGCAGTACTTC.

This clonotype was observed a handful of times. The rearrangement joins TRBV3-1 to TRBJ2-1; 8 nucleotides agree with TRBD2. V lost 8 bases and J lost 9; bases outside the gene matches: 18. From germline, CDR1 is LGHDT and CDR2 YNNKEL (reference sequence). The CDR3 runs to 16 residues. This CDR3 is CASSRAGTRGFGEQFF. Here the CDR3 DNA reads TGTGCCAGCTCCCGGGCCGGGACTAGGGGTTTTGGTGAGCAGTTCTTC.